The sequence of this T cell receptor beta chain was determined in a study of beta chain features in type 1 diabetes. Regarding the study as a whole: Patients and controls would be equally affected if PCR favored shorter templates.

Only a few counts were recorded for this clone. Its antigen is unidentified. The entirety of the isolated RNA underwent reverse transcription, so expressed TCRB transcripts were sequenced. TCRdb's copy holds only in-frame clones and misses some; the assay was immunoSEQ multiplex PCR. The table has 200,000 to 250,000 clones, about 10% seen once. Trimming removed 3 bases from V and 5 bases from J, with 6 bases in between. CDR3 length: 12 amino acids. Germline lookup yields CDR1 SEHNR and CDR2 FQNEAQ (reference sequence). A heparinised blood draw that averaged about 0.11 L was obtained once from each donor.

V and J are TRBV7-9 and TRBJ2-3; D unclear. The source material was naive CD4+ T cells from blood. This TCR derives from a young woman in good health. In nucleotides, the CDR3 is TGTGCCAGCAGCTTCAGTCGAGATACGCAGTATTTT. This translates into CASSFSRDTQYF.